These T cell receptor beta chains were read from a single sample in a study of T cell changes during pregnancy in multiple sclerosis. Clones were read by immunoSEQ multiplex PCR, and TCRdb kept only the in-frame ones, dropping some. This sample has fewer than 80,000 clones, with approximately 92% found just once. Source: peripheral blood, taken in the third trimester of pregnancy. The receptor set was obtained from a female donor in good health, enrolled as a control in a pregnancy study. The CDR3 runs from the conserved cysteine through the conserved F or W. Fields, in order: J gene, clone size, V gene, D gene, CDR3 DNA, CDR3 protein. D genes are given only for firm matches. Not all rows give a size; the values are once, few, many and, for expanded clones, a class.

TRBJ2-5	.	TRBV7-2	TRBD1	TGTGCCAGCAGCAACGACAGGGGGCGACAAGAGACCCAGTACTTC	CASSNDRGRQETQYF
TRBJ2-1	.	TRBV5-4	.	TGTGCCAGCAGCTTGGTGGGGAGCTCCTACAATGAGCAGTTCTTC	CASSLVGSSYNEQFF
TRBJ1-2	.	TRBV27	TRBD1	TGTGCCAGCAGTTGGACAGGGCGGGATGGCTACACCTTC	CASSWTGRDGYTF
TRBJ1-1	.	TRBV28	.	TGTGCCAGCAGGCCGACAGGAAAGAACACTGAAGCTTTCTTT	CASRPTGKNTEAFF
TRBJ2-1	.	TRBV5-1	.	TGCGCCAGCAGGGGTCGGGGAGCAGCTTCGGGTGAGCAGTTCTTC	CASRGRGAASGEQFF
TRBJ2-1	.	TRBV2	.	TGTGCCAGCAGTGCCTGGCCCTACAATGAGCAGTTCTTC	CASSAWPYNEQFF
TRBJ2-3	.	TRBV9	TRBD2	TGTGCCAGCAGCCCCCGGGCGGGAGCGAGTGTTACGCAGTATTTT	CASSPRAGASVTQYF
TRBJ2-3	.	TRBV7-8	.	TGTGCCAGCAGCTTAGTGGGCGGCGGGATGGCAGATACGCAGTATTTT	CASSLVGGGMADTQYF
TRBJ2-5	.	TRBV5-5	.	TGTGCCAGCAGTGGGGCAGGGGAGGGGGAGACCCAGTACTTC	CASSGAGEGETQYF
TRBJ1-3	.	TRBV30	.	TGTGCCTGGACGGGAGGGGGGACTGGGGACACCATATATTTT	CAWTGGGTGDTIYF
TRBJ2-1	.	TRBV7-3	.	TGTGCCAGCAGCCCCGATGGCGGGAAGTACAATGAGCAGTTCTTC	CASSPDGGKYNEQFF
TRBJ2-5	.	TRBV9	TRBD2	TGTGCCAGCAGCCCTCAGACCCTAAACAGGCGGGAGAATCTCGAGACCCAGTACTTC	CASSPQTLNRRENLETQYF
TRBJ1-5	.	TRBV7-2	TRBD1	TGTGCCAGCAGCTTATTGGGGACAGCCTTCAATCAGCCCCAGCATTTT	CASSLLGTAFNQPQHF
TRBJ2-7	.	TRBV9	.	TGTGCCAGCCCCCGTCAGCAGTACTTC	CASPRQQYF
TRBJ2-1	.	TRBV18	TRBD2	TGTGCCAGCTCACCACCGGGAGGGCCAGGCCTCTACAATGAGCAGTTCTTC	CASSPPGGPGLYNEQFF
TRBJ2-7	.	TRBV27	.	TGTGCCAGCAGTTTACGCGGCAGTCCCTACGAGCAGTACTTC	CASSLRGSPYEQYF
TRBJ1-6	.	TRBV6-1	.	TGTGCCAGCAGGGGCAGTAATTCACCCCTCCACTTT	CASRGSNSPLHF
TRBJ2-2	few	TRBV10-3	TRBD1	TGTGCCATCAGTGGGTGGACAGGGGCCACCGGGGAGCTGTTTTTT	CAISGWTGATGELFF
TRBJ1-1	.	TRBV7-9	.	TGTGCCAGCAGCGATAGGGGGTCGGCGAACACTGAAGCTTTCTTT	CASSDRGSANTEAFF
TRBJ2-5	.	TRBV4-1	.	TGCGCCAGCAGCCAAGGACAGATCGCAGAAGAGACCCAGTACTTC	CASSQGQIAEETQYF
TRBJ2-3	.	TRBV28	TRBD2	TGTGCCAGCAGTTTATCCCTTATCCGTAGCGGGAGGGGAAATACGCAGTATTTT	CASSLSLIRSGRGNTQYF
TRBJ2-1	.	TRBV29-1	TRBD1	TGCAGCGAAACGCCACAGGGGTCCTCCTACAATGAGCAGTTCTTC	CSETPQGSSYNEQFF
TRBJ2-3	.	TRBV11-2	TRBD2	TGTGCCAGCAGCTTAGGTCGTCTAGCGGGGATCACAGATACGCAGTATTTT	CASSLGRLAGITDTQYF
TRBJ2-5	.	TRBV4-3	TRBD1	TGCGCCAGCAGCCTTGGACAGGGGGCGGGGGAGACCCAGTACTTC	CASSLGQGAGETQYF
TRBJ2-7	.	TRBV2	TRBD2	TGTGCCAGCAGTGAAGCGCTTCGGGGGGGCTACGAGCAGTACTTC	CASSEALRGGYEQYF
TRBJ2-7	.	TRBV27	.	TGTGCCAGCAGGATACGGACAGCAAACTACGAGCAGTACTTC	CASRIRTANYEQYF
TRBJ2-4	.	TRBV12-5	TRBD2	TGTGCTAGTGGTGGCCGCGGGGGGCTGGGGAACATTCAGTACTTC	CASGGRGGLGNIQYF
TRBJ1-5	.	TRBV25-1	.	TGTGCCAGCAGGGGCACAGGTAGCAATCAGCCCCAGCATTTT	CASRGTGSNQPQHF
TRBJ2-7	.	TRBV6-1	TRBD1	TGTGCCAGCAGGGGTCAGGGGGACGAGCAGTACTTC	CASRGQGDEQYF
TRBJ2-6	.	TRBV28	.	TGTGCCAGCAGTTTTCGGTGGTCTGGGGCCAACGTCCTGACTTTC	CASSFRWSGANVLTF
TRBJ1-2	.	TRBV19	.	TGTGCCAGTAGTATCGGGTACGGCTACACCTTC	CASSIGYGYTF
TRBJ1-1	.	TRBV29-1	.	TGCAGCGTTGGGGACTACGGCGGGGAAGCTTTCTTT	CSVGDYGGEAFF
TRBJ2-5	.	TRBV7-9	.	TGTGCCAGCAGCTTAGTGGCCAGCCAAGAGACCCAGTACTTC	CASSLVASQETQYF
TRBJ2-1	.	TRBV7-8	TRBD2	TGTGCCAGCAGCTTAGGCTGGGGGGGGACCGATGAGCAGTTCTTC	CASSLGWGGTDEQFF
TRBJ1-4	.	TRBV6-1	.	TGTGCCAGCAGTGAGGACAGTGCAACAACTAATGAAAAACTGTTTTTT	CASSEDSATTNEKLFF
TRBJ2-5	.	TRBV9	TRBD1	TGTGCCAGCAGCGTAGCCACAGGGGGAGAGACCCAGTACTTC	CASSVATGGETQYF
TRBJ2-1	.	TRBV6-5	TRBD1	TGTGCCAGCCTCGCCAGGGGGCTCAATGAGCAGTTCTTC	CASLARGLNEQFF
TRBJ2-2	.	TRBV18	.	TGTGCCAGCTCACCATGGGACATCGCCGGGGAGCTGTTTTTT	CASSPWDIAGELFF